The source of this TCR beta chain is a study of regulatory T cells in long-lasting Graves disease. This clonotype has more than one count but fewer than ten. Time point in this sample: newly diagnosed GD, antithyroid drugs for less than 3 months. The TCR library was made from RNA that had been extracted from PBMCs in TRIzol. Germline CDR1 and CDR2: MNHEY and SVGEGT. This CDR3 comprises 13 residues. V shed 6 bases, J shed 6 bases, and the junction held 3 bases outside the gene matches. Both iRepertoire HTBI primers and Arm-PCR of CDR3 regions were used to build the TCR beta libraries. TCRdb reprocessed the multiplex PCR reads via MiXCR and lists one record per CDR3 protein. The table shows roughly 320,000 distinct CDR3 sequences, with over 15% occurring only once. A further study also used this sample, focusing on T cells in Graves' hyperthyroidism and ophthalmopathy.

V is TRBV6-2 or TRBV6-3 and J is TRBJ1-4; 8 nucleotides line up with TRBD1. The sequence was collected from a man between 35 and 55 years old with Graves disease. The specimen comprised peripheral blood mononuclear cells (PBMCs), sampled at new diagnosis, from a patient treated with antithyroid drugs. CDR3 sequence reads: CASRKQGDEKLFF. The CDR3 bases are TGTGCCAGCAGGAAACAGGGGGATGAAAAACTGTTTTTT.